Presented here are 5 T cell receptor beta chains from one specimen sequenced in a study of CD8+CD57+ T cells in acquired aplastic anemia. The template used for profiling TCR beta VDJ and CDR3 was genomic DNA. One entry per CDR3 protein results from TCRdb running MiXCR on the reads. The data hold about 150,000 distinct CDR3 sequences, with less than 60% observed a single time. Individuals selected for sequencing had exhibited CD8+CD57+ cell expansion on flow cytometry. What was sequenced was sorted CD4+, CD8+, or CD8+CD57+ T cells (not recorded which) from PBMCs. The receptor source for this set is a human donor with aplastic anemia.

The chain couples TRBV14 to TRBJ1-2; no clear D gene. CDR3 length: 15 amino acids. Germline V gene data show CDR1 as SGHDN and CDR2 as FVKESK. V was cut by 0 bases and J by 6 bases, with 14 bases left in between. CDR3 coding DNA: TGTGCCAGCAGCCAAGAGGGCGGGGAAGTGGATGGCTACACCTTC. This sequence encodes CASSQEGGEVDGYTF.

The chain is built from TRBV10-2 and TRBJ1-6; 9 positions agree with TRBD1. Germline trimming cut 11 bases from V and 0 bases from J; bases unmatched to any gene: 2. Germline assignment: CDR1 WSHSY and CDR2 SAAADI. The CDR3 runs to 14 residues. In nucleotides, the CDR3 is TGCGCCGGGACAGGGAACTCCTATAATTCACCCCTCCACTTT. Its protein product is CAGTGNSYNSPLHF.

This chain uses TRBV9 with TRBJ1-1; D is unclear. Trimming left V 0 bases short and J 3 bases short, with 12 bases between. The CDR3 extends over 15 amino acids. CDR1 is SGDLS, CDR2 YYNGEE, per germline. CDR3: CASSVVGHLDTEAFF. The DNA for the CDR3 is TGTGCCAGCAGCGTAGTGGGCCACCTGGACACTGAAGCTTTCTTT.

This chain joins TRBV10-3 and TRBJ2-5; 10 nucleotides match TRBD2. The junction had 6 bases not matched to a gene; V was cut back by 6 bases and J by 5 bases. The CDR3 consists of 14 residues. Germline assignment: CDR1 ENHRY and CDR2 SYGVKD. This chain's CDR3 is CAISASGGRETQYF. The CDR3 nucleotides are TGTGCCATCAGCGCTAGCGGGGGCCGGGAGACCCAGTACTTC.

Only a few counts were recorded for this clonotype. The CDR3 ends on some other residue instead of the conserved phenylalanine or tryptophan, so this is likely a read error. The chain combines TRBV7-9 with TRBJ2-6; 9 bases are shared with TRBD2. Germline CDR1 and CDR2: SEHNR and FQNEAQ (reference sequence). The CDR3 is 13 residues long. CDR3 sequence: CASSRGGANVLTY. For the CDR3, the DNA is TGTGCCAGCAGCCGCGGGGGGGCGAACGTCCTGACTTAC.